This T cell receptor (beta chain) was captured by sequencing in a study of read filtering for tumor transcriptome and immune sequencing. Study details: Revised staging placed 8 or 9 patients in R-ISS I, roughly 17 in II, about 7 in III. Notes on the study in general: The CD138-negative fraction was mixed bone marrow immune cells, not pure T cells. Compared with RNA-seq, IR-seq gave much higher clonotype depth and reliability.

Notes on this clonotype: Antigen specificity is unknown.

The library was built from roughly 400 ng RNA with molecular barcoded adaptors for alpha/delta and beta/gamma chains. TCRdb redid the calling of the reads with MiXCR, one entry per CDR3 protein. The top ten clones hold about an eighth of a sample with over 90,000 distinct CDR3 sequences, 20% to 25% of them seen once. The germline gives CDR1 DFQATT, CDR2 SNEGSKA (reference sequence). V was pared by 5 bases and J by 2 bases, with 14 bases between. This CDR3 is 14 amino acids long. Source material: a population of CD138-negative cells sorted from bone marrow. This receptor was taken from a donor aged 40 or older with multiple myeloma. The rearrangement uses TRBV20-1 and TRBJ2-3; unclear D gene. CDR3 nucleotide sequence: TGCAGTGCTCCTTCGCCAGGAACCACAGATACGCAGTATTTT. Its protein is CSAPSPGTTDTQYF.